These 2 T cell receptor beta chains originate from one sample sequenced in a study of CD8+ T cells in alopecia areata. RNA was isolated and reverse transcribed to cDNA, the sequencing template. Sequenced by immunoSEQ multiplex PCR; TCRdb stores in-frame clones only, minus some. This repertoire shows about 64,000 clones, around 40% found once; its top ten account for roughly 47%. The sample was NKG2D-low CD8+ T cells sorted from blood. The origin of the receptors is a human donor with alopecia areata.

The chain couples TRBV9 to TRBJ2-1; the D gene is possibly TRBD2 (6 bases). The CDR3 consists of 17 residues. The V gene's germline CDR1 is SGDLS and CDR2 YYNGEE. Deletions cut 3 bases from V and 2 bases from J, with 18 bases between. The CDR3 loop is CASSGNGGRSAYNEQFF. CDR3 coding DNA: TGTGCCAGCAGCGGGAATGGAGGGCGGAGCGCCTACAATGAGCAGTTCTTC. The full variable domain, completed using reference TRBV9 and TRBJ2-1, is DSGVTQTPKHLITATGQRVTLRCSPRSGDLSVYWYQQSLDQGLQFLIQYYNGEERAKGNILERFSAQQFPDLHSELNLSSLELGDSALYFCASSGNGGRSAYNEQFFGPGTRLTVL.

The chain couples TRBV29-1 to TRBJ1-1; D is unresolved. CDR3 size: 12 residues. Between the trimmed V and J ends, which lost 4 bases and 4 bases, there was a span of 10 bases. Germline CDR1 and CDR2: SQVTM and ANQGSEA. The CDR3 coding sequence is TGCAGCGTTGGTCGACTCGGCACTGAAGCTTTCTTT. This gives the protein CSVGRLGTEAFF.